The 6 T cell receptor beta chains listed next were all sequenced from one sample in a study of T cell responses to AZD1222 COVID-19 vaccine. TCRdb's table, derived via immunoSEQ multiplex PCR, lists solely in-frame clones and lacks some. The data show around 140,000 clones, 92% seen once. Specimen: peripheral blood, collected 28 days after the second AZD1222 dose. These receptors all stem from an adult who received the AZD1222 COVID-19 vaccine.

The chain combines TRBV20-1 with TRBJ1-5; 7 nucleotides agree with TRBD1. The CDR3 totals 13 residues. Germline trimming cut 3 bases from V and 5 bases from J; bases unmatched to any gene: 4. CDR1 DFQATT and CDR2 SNEGSKA come from the germline V gene (reference sequence). Here the CDR3 reads CSASPTGDQPQHF. The CDR3 DNA reads TGCAGTGCTAGTCCTACAGGGGATCAGCCCCAGCATTTT.

The chain recombines TRBV4-1 with TRBJ2-5, with 7 positions matching TRBD2. The CDR3 is made up of 13 amino acids. Germline CDR1 reads MGHRA; CDR2 reads YSYEKL. V dropped 4 bases and J dropped 3; count of bases not matched to a gene: 2. CDR3 nucleotide sequence: TGCGCCAGCAGCCTTGGACTAGAAGAGACCCAGTACTTC. Translation gives CASSLGLEETQYF.

This chain uses TRBV18 with TRBJ2-1, with D possibly called TRBD1 or TRBD2 (5 bases each). Germline-derived CDR1 and CDR2 are KGHSH and LQKENI. This CDR3 is 16 amino acids long. Deletions cut 0 bases from V and 9 bases from J, with 18 bases between. CDR3 residues: CASSPPKGTPTIEQFF. Here the CDR3 DNA reads TGTGCCAGCTCACCACCGAAGGGGACCCCCACAATTGAGCAGTTCTTC.

DNA of the CDR3: TGTGCCAGCTCACCAAAGGGGGCTGGAGATACGCAGTATTTT. As protein: CASSPKGAGDTQYF. The chain joins TRBV18 to TRBJ2-3; 7 bases are a match to TRBD1. This CDR3 comprises 14 residues. The germline V gene encodes CDR1 KGHSH and CDR2 LQKENI. J lost 5 bases, V lost 2 bases, and 4 bases had no gene match.

The chain recombines TRBV7-9 with TRBJ2-7; D could derive from TRBD1 or TRBD2 (5 bases each). This CDR3 comprises 16 residues. CDR1 and CDR2 (germline): SEHNR, FQNEAQ (reference sequence). Trimming stripped 1 base from V and 0 bases from J, with 13 bases between. The DNA of the CDR3 is TGTGCCAGCAGCTTAGATGGGACGGTGAGCTCCTACGAGCAGTACGTC. Residues: CASSLDGTVSSYEQYV.

The chain is built from TRBV19 and TRBJ1-1; D unclear. With 6 bases removed from V and 6 bases from J, the gap between germline ends came to 11 bases. Germline V gives CDR1 LNHDA, CDR2 SQIVND (reference sequence). This CDR3 comprises 12 residues. The CDR3 protein is CASRRPPAEAFF. The CDR3 DNA sequence: TGTGCCAGTAGGCGACCCCCCGCTGAAGCTTTCTTT.